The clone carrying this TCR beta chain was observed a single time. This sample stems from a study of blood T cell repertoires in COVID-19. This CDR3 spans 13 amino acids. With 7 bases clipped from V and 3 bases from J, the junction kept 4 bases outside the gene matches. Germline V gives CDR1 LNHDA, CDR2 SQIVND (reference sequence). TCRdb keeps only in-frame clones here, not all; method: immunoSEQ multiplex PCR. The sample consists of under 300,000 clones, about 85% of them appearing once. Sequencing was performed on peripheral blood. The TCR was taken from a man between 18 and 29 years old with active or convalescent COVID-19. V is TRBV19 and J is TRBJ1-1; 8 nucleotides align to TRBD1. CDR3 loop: CASTADRDTEAFF. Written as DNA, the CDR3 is TGTGCCAGTACCGCGGACAGGGACACTGAAGCTTTCTTT.